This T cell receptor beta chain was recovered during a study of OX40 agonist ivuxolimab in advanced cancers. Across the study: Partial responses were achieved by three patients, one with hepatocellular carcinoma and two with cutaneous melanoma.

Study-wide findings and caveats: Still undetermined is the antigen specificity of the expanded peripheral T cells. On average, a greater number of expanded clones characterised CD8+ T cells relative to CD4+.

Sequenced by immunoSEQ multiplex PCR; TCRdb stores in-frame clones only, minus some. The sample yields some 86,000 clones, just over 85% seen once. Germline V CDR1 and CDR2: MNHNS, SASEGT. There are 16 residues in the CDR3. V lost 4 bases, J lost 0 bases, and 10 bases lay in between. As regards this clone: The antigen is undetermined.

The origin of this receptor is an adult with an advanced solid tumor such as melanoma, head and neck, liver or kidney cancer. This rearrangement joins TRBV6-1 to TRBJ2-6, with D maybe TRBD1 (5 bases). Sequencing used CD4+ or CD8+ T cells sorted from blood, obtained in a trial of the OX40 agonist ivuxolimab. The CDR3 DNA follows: TGTGCCAGCAGTGTCTTAGGGGCCTCTGGGGCCAACGTCCTGACTTTC. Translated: CASSVLGASGANVLTF.